Listed here are 24 T cell receptor beta chains from one sample, sequenced in a study of blood T cell repertoires in COVID-19. Sequencing was performed with immunoSEQ multiplex PCR; in TCRdb, only in-frame clones are kept and a portion is missing. The sample holds around 270,000 clones; about 86% are singletons and the top ten take about 15%. Sequenced: peripheral blood. The origin of the receptors is a person between 70 and 80 years old with COVID-19, enrolled during active disease.

This clone has just one count. V usage is TRBV27 and J usage is TRBJ2-3; 10 positions match TRBD2. Germline V lookup: CDR1 MNHEY, CDR2 SMNVEV (reference sequence). After removal of 6 bases from V and 3 bases from J, the junction contained 3 bases not matched to a gene. The CDR3 consists of 14 residues. For the CDR3, the DNA is TGTGCCAGCAGGCTAGCGGGAGATACAGATACGCAGTATTTT. Its translation is CASRLAGDTDTQYF.

The V and J genes are TRBV3-1 (or the pseudogene TRBV3-2) and TRBJ2-3; D perhaps matches TRBD2 (6 bases). The CDR3 covers 15 residues. Germline V gives CDR1 LGHDT, CDR2 YNNKEL (reference sequence). The V end was cut by 5 bases, the J end by 4 bases, with 16 bases between. The chain's CDR3 is CASSVGRGKADTQYF. CDR3 in DNA: TGTGCCAGCAGCGTCGGGCGGGGAAAGGCAGATACGCAGTATTTT.

The rearrangement links TRBV5-1 to TRBJ2-3; 12 bases line up with TRBD2. The germline CDR1 and CDR2 sequences are SGHRS and YFSETQ. This CDR3 is built from 16 residues. Losses at the gene ends were 1 base for V and 5 bases for J; bases not matched to a gene: 5. Written as DNA, the CDR3 is TGCGCCAGCAGCTTGCCGACTAGCGGGAGTGTAGATACGCAGTATTTT. Its protein is CASSLPTSGSVDTQYF. Complete variable domain (other parts from reference TRBV5-1 and TRBJ2-3): KAGVTQTPRYLIKTRGQQVTLSCSPISGHRSVSWYQQTPGQGLQFLFEYFSETQRNKGNFPGRFSGRQFSNSRSEMNVSTLELGDSALYLCASSLPTSGSVDTQYFGPGTRLTVL.

This chain links TRBV2 with TRBJ2-3; TRBD2 matches at 8 bases. V was pared by 4 bases and J by 0 bases, with 9 bases of the junction left unmatched. CDR1 and CDR2 (germline): SNHLY, FYNNEI. The CDR3 totals 17 residues. This CDR3 reads CASSGEASGFSTDTQYF. In nucleotides, the CDR3 is TGTGCCAGCAGTGGGGAGGCTAGCGGGTTTAGCACAGATACGCAGTATTTT.

This clone was seen just once. This chain joins TRBV21-1 and TRBJ2-3; TRBD2, the table's D call, lacks a check against the DNA. TRBV21-1 is shown as a pseudogene. The CDR3 covers 18 residues. The DNA for the CDR3 is TGTGCCAGCAGCACGGGACTAGCGGGAGGGAATCGCACAGATACGCAGTATTTT. This sequence encodes CASSTGLAGGNRTDTQYF.

This clone was counted a few times. CDR3 residues: CASSNRGVQPQHF. CDR3 DNA sequence: TGTGCCAGCAGTAACCGGGGAGTTCAGCCCCAGCATTTT. The genes are TRBV28 and TRBJ1-5, with unresolved D. Trimming cost V 5 bases and J 6 bases, with 11 bases left between them. This CDR3 is built from 13 residues. Germline CDR1 is MDHEN and CDR2 is SYDVKM.

The genes are TRBV2 and TRBJ1-1; D is ambiguous. The CDR3 runs 14 residues. Per the germline V gene, CDR1 is SNHLY and CDR2 is FYNNEI. The V end was cut by 0 bases, the J end by 5 bases, with 10 bases between. This CDR3 is CASSEAWGETEAFF. The CDR3 bases are TGTGCCAGCAGTGAAGCGTGGGGAGAGACTGAAGCTTTCTTT.

This clone was seen a handful of times. The chain links TRBV7-8 to TRBJ1-6; 8 positions agree with TRBD1. The V and J ends lost 3 bases and 7 bases, in that order; junction bases with no gene match: 5. Germline CDR1 is SGHVS and CDR2 is FQNEAQ. The CDR3 covers 15 residues. The CDR3 is CASSFRTGRNSPLHF. The DNA of the CDR3 is TGTGCCAGCAGCTTCCGGACAGGGCGGAATTCACCCCTCCACTTT.

The J gene is TRBJ2-1, the V gene TRBV7-9; TRBD2 matches 13 bases. There are 16 residues in the CDR3. The germline CDR1 and CDR2 sequences are SEHNR and FQNEAQ (reference sequence). Germline trimming cut 5 bases from V and 6 bases from J; bases unmatched to any gene: 7. The CDR3 DNA is TGTGCCAGCAGCCCACCCGGACTAGCGGGAGTCAATGAGCAGTTCTTC. Protein product: CASSPPGLAGVNEQFF.

V gene TRBV2 combines with J gene TRBJ2-1; TRBD2 agrees at 13 bases. Germline values: CDR1 SNHLY, CDR2 FYNNEI. The CDR3 contains 14 residues. V lost 6 bases and J lost 8; bases outside the gene matches: 4. The chain's CDR3 is CASRGTSGIYEQFF. As DNA, the CDR3 is TGTGCCAGCAGGGGGACTAGCGGGATTTATGAGCAGTTCTTC. Full variable domain (remainder filled in from reference TRBV2 and TRBJ2-1): EPEVTQTPSHQVTQMGQEVILRCVPISNHLYFYWYRQILGQKVEFLVSFYNNEISEKSEIFDDQFSVERPDGSNFTLKIRSTKLEDSAMYFCASRGTSGIYEQFFGPGTRLTVL.

This chain joins TRBV7-2 and TRBJ2-7; 9 bases are a match to TRBD1. After removal of 5 bases from V and 2 bases from J, the junction contained 7 bases not matched to a gene. This CDR3 contains 15 residues. Germline V gene data show CDR1 as SGHTA and CDR2 as FQGNSA. The CDR3 is CASSVGTGSPYEQYF. The CDR3 DNA reads as TGTGCCAGCAGCGTAGGGACAGGGAGTCCCTACGAGCAGTACTTC.

The J gene is TRBJ1-5, the V gene TRBV10-3, with 10 bases that match TRBD1. V was clipped by 3 bases and J by 5 bases; unmatched bases: 4. The CDR3 runs to 15 residues. Germline V gene sequence: CDR1 ENHRY, CDR2 SYGVKD. CDR3: CAISDPDRGHQPQHF. The CDR3 nucleotides are TGTGCCATCAGTGACCCTGACAGGGGGCATCAGCCCCAGCATTTT.

This chain uses TRBV5-1 with TRBJ1-1, with a tentative D call TRBD1 (5 bases). The CDR3 runs to 15 residues. The V gene lost 5 bases and the J gene lost 2 bases, with 16 bases spanning the gap. Germline values: CDR1 SGHRS, CDR2 YFSETQ. CDR3 coding DNA: TGCGCCAGCAGTTCACTTCAGGGAAAAAACACTGAAGCTTTCTTT. Translating gives CASSSLQGKNTEAFF.

The chain recombines TRBV19 with TRBJ1-2; maybe TRBD1 (5 bases). The CDR3 is 15 amino acids. V lost 2 bases, J lost 4 bases, and 14 bases lay in between. Germline loops: CDR1 LNHDA, CDR2 SQIVND (reference sequence). The CDR3 spells CASSILQEWGYGYTF. Written as DNA, the CDR3 is TGTGCCAGTAGTATACTACAGGAATGGGGCTATGGCTACACCTTC.

V and J are TRBV19 and TRBJ2-1; no definite D call. The CDR3 has 14 amino acids. Trimming pared 6 bases from V and 5 bases from J, leaving 14 bases between. Per germline, CDR1 LNHDA and CDR2 SQIVND (reference sequence). CDR3 protein: CASSSLRSHNEQFF. CDR3 nucleotide sequence: TGTGCCAGTAGCTCCCTCCGGAGTCACAATGAGCAGTTCTTC.

V usage is TRBV12-3 or TRBV12-4 and J usage is TRBJ1-2; possibly TRBD1 for D (5 bases). Trimming removed 3 bases at V and 4 bases at J, with 9 bases between. The CDR3 consists of 13 residues. Here the CDR3 reads CASSFGGAYGYTF. For the CDR3, the DNA is TGTGCCAGCAGTTTCGGGGGAGCCTATGGCTACACCTTC.

The chain combines TRBV19 with TRBJ2-2, with 8 bases that match TRBD1. This CDR3 is 16 amino acids long. The junction had 9 bases not matched to a gene; V was cut back by 4 bases and J by 5 bases. Germline loops: CDR1 LNHDA, CDR2 SQIVND (reference sequence). CDR3 in amino acids: CASSKPRTGRTGELFF. The CDR3, as DNA: TGTGCCAGTAGTAAACCGCGGACAGGGCGAACCGGGGAGCTGTTTTTT.

The rearrangement joins TRBV30 to TRBJ2-5, with D uncertain. In germline, CDR1 is GTSNPN, CDR2 SVGIG (reference sequence). This CDR3 is built from 12 residues. V dropped 4 bases and J dropped 5 bases, with 11 bases sitting between them. The CDR3 nucleotides read TGTGCCTGGAACTCCGGGTCGGAGACCCAGTACTTC. This encodes CAWNSGSETQYF.

The rearrangement uses TRBV6-5 and TRBJ1-2, with 7 nucleotides matching TRBD1. This CDR3 is built from 15 residues. The germline V gene has CDR1 MNHEY and CDR2 SVGAGI. Trimming took 6 bases from V and 3 from J; bases not matched to a gene: 10. CDR3 loop: CASRTWDSYYYGYTF. The DNA for the CDR3 is TGTGCCAGCAGGACCTGGGACAGTTATTACTATGGCTACACCTTC.

V is TRBV3-1 (or the pseudogene TRBV3-2) and J is TRBJ1-2; a possible D gene is TRBD1 (5 bases). In germline, CDR1 is LGHDT, CDR2 YNNKEL (reference sequence). V lost 4 bases to trimming and J lost 2 bases, with 14 bases between them. The CDR3 runs 15 residues. The CDR3 coding sequence is TGTGCCAGCAGCCCACTACTGGACACCAACTATGGCTACACCTTC. Translation: CASSPLLDTNYGYTF.

The chain is built from TRBV4-2 and TRBJ2-7, with 8 positions matching TRBD2. The germline CDR1 and CDR2 sequences are LGHNA and YNFKEQ. V lost 3 bases to trimming and J lost 1 base; unmatched junction nucleotides: 8. The CDR3 spans 16 residues. The CDR3 nucleotides are TGTGCCAGCAGCCACCCGGGGGGGTCTCTTTCCTACGAGCAGTACTTC. This encodes CASSHPGGSLSYEQYF.

The rearrangement links TRBV2 to TRBJ2-7, with 7 bases that match TRBD2. V was pared by 8 bases and J by 2 bases, with 3 bases of the junction left unmatched. The V gene's germline CDR1 is SNHLY and CDR2 FYNNEI. CDR3 length: 12 residues. The CDR3 loop is CASGRGTYEQYF. CDR3 DNA sequence: TGTGCCAGCGGGAGGGGTACCTACGAGCAGTACTTC.

A remark on this clone: At the DNA level, this CDR3 is encoded by other sequences in the same sample as well. The genes are TRBV5-1 and TRBJ1-1; D gene uncertain. In germline, CDR1 is SGHRS, CDR2 YFSETQ. The germline V and J ends were trimmed by 0 bases and 1 base, with 7 bases remaining between them. CDR3 size: 14 residues. This CDR3 is CASSLGGGNTEAFF. In DNA form, the CDR3 reads TGCGCCAGCAGCTTGGGTGGCGGGAACACTGAAGCTTTCTTT.

As concerns this clone: This specimen includes other DNA sequences encoding the same CDR3. This chain joins TRBV7-2 and TRBJ1-2; 7 nucleotides match TRBD1. The CDR3 is 14 amino acids. The germline V gene encodes CDR1 SGHTA and CDR2 FQGNSA. V gave up 5 bases and J gave up 4 bases; unmatched junction bases: 7. CDR3 nucleotides: TGTGCCAGCAGCCTACCAGGGGGGATCTATGGCTACACCTTC. Amino acids: CASSLPGGIYGYTF.